The 26 T cell receptor beta chains reported below all come from one sample, sequenced in a study of naive and memory T cell subsets (dated by TCRdb to 2016 to 2017). Libraries were made using 5' RACE. The reads were generated on an Illumina MiSeq. For the blood and skin samples, reverse transcription of TCR RNA was done with SuperScript IV along with alpha and beta constant region primers. The raw public reads went through TCRdb reprocessing: fastp at Q25, MiXCR clone calling, in-frame beta chains kept. Under each unique CDR3 protein, matching rows form one entry showing the most common genes and DNA. The sample yields approximately 27,000 distinct CDR3 sequences; around 25% were counted once. Roughly 1.8% of the sample is taken by the ten largest. For whole blood analysis, 2.5 ml of peripheral blood was collected from healthy adult volunteers into Tempus tubes, and RNA was extracted following the manufacturer's instructions.

These receptor sequences come from a female donor in good health.

The genes are TRBV6-6 and TRBJ1-5; 7 bases line up with TRBD1. The germline gives CDR1 MNHNY, CDR2 SVGAGI (reference sequence). Trimming at V came to 7 bases and at J to 6 bases, leaving 6 bases not matched to a gene. The length of the CDR3 is 13 residues. CDR3 nucleotide sequence: TGTGCCAGCAACGACAGGGCCGGTCAGCCCCAGCATTTT. Amino acids: CASNDRAGQPQHF.

The chain couples TRBV29-1 to TRBJ2-1, with 11 nucleotides matching TRBD2. Germline assignment: CDR1 SQVTM and CDR2 ANQGSEA. This CDR3 region has 13 residues. V shed 5 bases and J 8 bases; nucleotides not matched to a gene: 5. The CDR3 coding sequence is TGCAGCGTTATACTAGCGGGGGTAGATGAGCAGTTCTTC. It translates to CSVILAGVDEQFF.

This clonotype is classed as medium-sized. Germline and junction disagree at one end, which may indicate a read error. The gene calls are TRBV11-2 and TRBJ2-1, with 7 bases identical to TRBD2. Germline CDR1 is SGHAT and CDR2 is FQNNGV. The CDR3 is made up of 15 amino acids. The CDR3 DNA reads as TGTGCCAGCAGCTTAGTCAGCGGGGCCTATAATGAGCAGTTCTTC. Translated, it gives CASSLVSGAYNEQFF. The complete variable domain, with remaining parts taken from reference TRBV11-2 and TRBJ2-1, reads EAGVAQSPRYKIIEKRQSVAFWCNPISGHATLYWYQQILGQGPKLLIQFQNNGVVDDSQLPKDRFSAERLKGVDSTLKIQPAKLEDSAVYLCASSLVSGAYNEQFFGPGTRLTVL.

This clonotype was detected only a few times. The rearrangement links TRBV20-1 to TRBJ2-7, with D perhaps matching TRBD1 (6 bases). Trimming stripped 5 bases from V and 2 bases from J, with 13 bases between. Germline CDR1 and CDR2: DFQATT and SNEGSKA (reference sequence). The CDR3 has 13 amino acids. This CDR3 is CSAGRQEPYEQYF. In DNA form, the CDR3 reads TGCAGTGCTGGGAGACAGGAACCCTACGAGCAGTACTTC.

The chain uses TRBV20-1 and TRBJ2-7; perhaps D is TRBD1 or TRBD2 (5 bases each). Germline V gene data show CDR1 as DFQATT and CDR2 as SNEGSKA (reference sequence). The CDR3 totals 11 residues. V was shortened by 6 bases and J by 9 bases, with 15 bases between the two germline ends. CDR3 loop: CSAQTWDAQYF. CDR3 coding DNA: TGCAGTGCGCAGACGTGGGACGCGCAGTACTTC.

This clonotype was seen repeatedly, ten times or more. The chain couples TRBV20-1 to TRBJ2-5; D is undetermined. This CDR3 region has 12 residues. Germline CDR1 and CDR2: DFQATT and SNEGSKA (reference sequence). V dropped 3 bases and J dropped 4 bases, with 9 bases sitting between them. The CDR3 spells CSARLVGETQYF. CDR3 sequence (DNA): TGCAGTGCTAGGCTAGTTGGAGAGACCCAGTACTTC.

The gene calls are TRBV20-1 and TRBJ2-7; tentatively, D is TRBD2 (6 bases). Germline assignment: CDR1 DFQATT and CDR2 SNEGSKA (reference sequence). The ends were cut back, 4 bases at V and 0 bases at J, with 13 bases in the middle. The CDR3 loop spans 14 amino acids. The CDR3, as DNA: TGCAGTGCTACCCTCCTGGGGGGCTCCTACGAGCAGTACTTC. Its translation is CSATLLGGSYEQYF.

This clonotype was counted only a few times. The genes are TRBV20-1 and TRBJ2-3, with TRBD2 identical over 7 bases. CDR3 length: 13 residues. Germline assignment: CDR1 DFQATT and CDR2 SNEGSKA (reference sequence). The junction had 2 bases not matched to a gene; V was cut back by 3 bases and J by 2 bases. For the CDR3, the DNA is TGCAGTGCTAGGCTAGCGGACACAGATACGCAGTATTTT. Its protein is CSARLADTDTQYF.

V gene TRBV6-5 combines with J gene TRBJ1-3; D is uncertain. This CDR3 has 15 residues. Trimming left V 6 bases short and J 0 bases short, with 12 bases between. The germline V gene encodes CDR1 MNHEY and CDR2 SVGAGI. The CDR3 region is CASREDGSSGNTIYF. The CDR3 DNA follows: TGTGCCAGCAGGGAAGACGGCAGCTCTGGAAACACCATATATTTT.

This clonotype is medium-sized within its sample. The V call is TRBV7-7, the J call TRBJ1-5, with D hard to call. CDR1 is SSHAT, CDR2 FNYEAQ, per germline (reference sequence). This CDR3 has 11 residues. With 2 bases removed from V and 6 bases from J, the gap between germline ends came to 2 bases. CDR3 in amino acids: CASSLFQPQHF. The CDR3 bases are TGTGCCAGCAGCTTATTTCAGCCCCAGCATTTT.

In this sample, this clonotype turned up many times. This chain joins TRBV20-1 and TRBJ2-5; 12 positions agree with TRBD1. V shed 2 bases and J 4 bases; nucleotides not matched to a gene: 11. The CDR3 contains 17 residues. The germline CDR1 and CDR2 sequences are DFQATT and SNEGSKA (reference sequence). CDR3 coding DNA: TGCAGTGCTAGATCCTACCGGGGACAGGGGGCGGGAGAGACCCAGTACTTC. Amino acids: CSARSYRGQGAGETQYF.

Many counts were recorded for this clonotype. The chain has TRBV20-1 and TRBJ2-1; 8 nucleotides align to TRBD2. V gave up 0 bases and J gave up 9 bases; unmatched junction bases: 10. Per the germline V gene, CDR1 is DFQATT and CDR2 is SNEGSKA (reference sequence). The CDR3 spans 15 residues. The CDR3 DNA is TGCAGTGCTAGAGATTGGCAGCGGGAGTTGGGTGAGCAGTTCTTC. Its translation is CSARDWQRELGEQFF.

In its sample, this clonotype ranks as medium-sized (0.01 to 0.1%). The V gene is TRBV6-1, the J gene TRBJ2-7; 9 bases are a match to TRBD1. The germline gives CDR1 MNHNS, CDR2 SASEGT. V lost 3 bases, J lost 9 bases, and 15 bases stayed unmatched. CDR3 length: 16 amino acids. CDR3 protein: CASSDVSGQGSRGQYF. The CDR3 DNA reads TGTGCCAGCAGTGATGTTTCGGGACAGGGCTCTCGGGGGCAGTACTTC.

The rearrangement uses TRBV10-2 and TRBJ2-7; 9 nucleotides match TRBD1. Germline V gives CDR1 WSHSY, CDR2 SAAADI. This CDR3 has 14 residues. V shed 6 bases and J 3 bases; nucleotides not matched to a gene: 6. The CDR3 protein is CASRVTGGDYEQYF. The CDR3 DNA follows: TGCGCCAGCAGGGTGACAGGGGGGGACTACGAGCAGTACTTC.

In its sample, this clonotype was seen many times. This chain joins TRBV20-1 and TRBJ2-5, with unresolved D. The germline CDR1 and CDR2 sequences are DFQATT and SNEGSKA (reference sequence). V gave up 1 base and J gave up 4 bases, with 4 bases separating them. The CDR3 spans 11 residues. CDR3 sequence: CSARARETQYF. CDR3 bases: TGCAGTGCTAGAGCCCGAGAGACCCAGTACTTC.

This clonotype was observed at least ten times. The V call is TRBV29-1, the J call TRBJ1-1; D is undetermined. This CDR3 has 11 residues. Germline V lookup: CDR1 SQVTM, CDR2 ANQGSEA. Trimming removed 6 bases from V and 3 bases from J, with 8 bases in between. CDR3 amino acids: CSVQHYTEAFF. CDR3 coding DNA: TGCAGCGTGCAGCATTACACTGAAGCTTTCTTT.

For this clonotype: Being one base from a much bigger clone, this may be a read error. Here the CDR3 omits its conserved ending phenylalanine or tryptophan, so a read error is the likely source. V is TRBV20-1 and J is TRBJ2-7; TRBD1 aligns across 7 bases. Germline CDR1 and CDR2: DFQATT and SNEGSKA (reference sequence). V dropped 3 bases and J dropped 3; count of bases not matched to a gene: 5. The CDR3 totals 13 residues. DNA of the CDR3: TGCAGTGCTAGTTGGGACAGAGACTACGAGCAGTACCTC. It is translated as CSASWDRDYEQYL.

The CDR3 DNA sequence: TGCAGCGCGGTGGGGGGAACTAATGAAAAACTGTTTTTT. Amino acid sequence: CSAVGGTNEKLFF. The chain couples TRBV29-1 to TRBJ1-4; TRBD1 might be the D (5 bases). V was trimmed by 7 bases and J by 1 base, leaving 10 bases between them. The length of the CDR3 is 13 residues. Germline V CDR1 and CDR2: SQVTM, ANQGSEA.

The chain couples TRBV6-6 to TRBJ2-1; D gene ambiguous. Germline V lookup: CDR1 MNHNY, CDR2 SVGAGI (reference sequence). The CDR3 loop spans 14 amino acids. V was pared by 2 bases and J by 8 bases, with 13 bases between. CDR3 coding DNA: TGTGCCAGCAGTTACGGTCCCCAGAGAGATGAGCAGTTCTTC. Its translation: CASSYGPQRDEQFF.

This clonotype was seen a single time. The gene calls are TRBV11-2 and TRBJ1-4; TRBD1 matches 7 bases. The CDR3 has 14 residues. Germline CDR1 and CDR2: SGHAT and FQNNGV. The V segment lost 0 bases and the J segment 5 bases; nucleotides outside the gene matches: 0. CDR3 sequence: CASSLDRGNEKLFF. CDR3 sequence (DNA): TGTGCCAGCAGCTTAGACAGGGGGAATGAAAAACTGTTTTTT.

The chain couples TRBV13 to TRBJ2-7, with 7 bases lining up with TRBD2. From germline, CDR1 is PRHDT and CDR2 FYEKMQ (reference sequence). V shed 3 bases, J shed 0 bases, and the junction held 8 bases outside the gene matches. This CDR3 comprises 16 residues. The CDR3 DNA sequence: TGTGCCAGCAGCTTCGAAGTCGGGGGGAACTCCTACGAGCAGTACTTC. Translated: CASSFEVGGNSYEQYF.

The table lists this clonotype with many counts. The chain is built from TRBV20-1 and TRBJ1-1; D may be TRBD1 (6 bases). Trimming shortened V by 5 bases and J by 4 bases, and 14 bases separated the two germline ends. The CDR3 contains 13 residues. From germline, CDR1 is DFQATT and CDR2 SNEGSKA (reference sequence). CDR3 region: CSAYQGLGTEAFF. In DNA, the CDR3 is TGCAGTGCTTATCAGGGGCTGGGCACTGAAGCTTTCTTT.

The chain has TRBV7-3 and TRBJ2-1, with 8 bases that match TRBD2. Per the germline V gene, CDR1 is SGHTA and CDR2 is FQGTGA. The V gene end was trimmed by 6 bases and the J gene end by 4 bases; junction bases not matched to a gene: 8. The CDR3 spans 15 residues. CDR3 region: CASSLSGGGYNEQFF. CDR3 bases: TGTGCCAGCAGTCTAAGCGGGGGAGGTTACAATGAGCAGTTCTTC.

This clonotype was detected only a few times. V gene TRBV12-3 or TRBV12-4 combines with J gene TRBJ2-1; D gene unclear. V was trimmed by 1 base and J by 5 bases, leaving 6 bases between them. This CDR3 is 13 amino acids long. CDR3 region: CASSLGTHNEQFF. DNA for the CDR3: TGTGCCAGCAGTTTAGGAACTCACAATGAGCAGTTCTTC.

This clonotype was detected a few times. This chain connects TRBV15 to TRBJ1-6; D unclear. Trimming removed 0 bases from V and 5 bases from J, with 8 bases in between. The CDR3 spans 15 residues. Germline V gives CDR1 LNHNV, CDR2 YYDKDF (reference sequence). The CDR3 sequence is CATSREGNHNSPLHF. The CDR3 nucleotides are TGTGCCACCAGCAGAGAAGGGAATCATAATTCACCCCTCCACTTT.

The CDR3 loop is CATNVADWDEQFF. CDR3 DNA: TGTGCCACGAACGTAGCTGATTGGGATGAGCAGTTCTTC. V gene TRBV27 combines with J gene TRBJ2-1, with D uncertain. This CDR3 contains 13 residues. Germline loops: CDR1 MNHEY, CDR2 SMNVEV (reference sequence). V lost 10 bases and J lost 8, with 18 bases in between.